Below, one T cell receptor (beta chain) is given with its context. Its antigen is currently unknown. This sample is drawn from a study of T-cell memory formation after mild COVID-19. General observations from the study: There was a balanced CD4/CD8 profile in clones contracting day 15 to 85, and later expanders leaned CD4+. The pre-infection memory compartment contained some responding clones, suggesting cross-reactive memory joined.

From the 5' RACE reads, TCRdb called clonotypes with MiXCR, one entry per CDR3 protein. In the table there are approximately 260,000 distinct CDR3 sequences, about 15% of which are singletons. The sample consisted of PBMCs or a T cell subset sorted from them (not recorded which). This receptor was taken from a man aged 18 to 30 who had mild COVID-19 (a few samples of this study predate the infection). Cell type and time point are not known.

CDR3 sequence reads: CASSFAGGADTGELFF. The CDR3 coding sequence is TGTGCCAGCAGCTTTGCCGGGGGCGCAGACACCGGGGAGCTGTTTTTT. The gene calls are TRBV7-2 and TRBJ2-2; D is possibly TRBD1 or TRBD2 (6 bases each). The CDR3 length is 16 residues. With 3 bases removed from V and 3 bases from J, the gap between germline ends came to 14 bases. Per germline, CDR1 SGHTA and CDR2 FQGNSA.